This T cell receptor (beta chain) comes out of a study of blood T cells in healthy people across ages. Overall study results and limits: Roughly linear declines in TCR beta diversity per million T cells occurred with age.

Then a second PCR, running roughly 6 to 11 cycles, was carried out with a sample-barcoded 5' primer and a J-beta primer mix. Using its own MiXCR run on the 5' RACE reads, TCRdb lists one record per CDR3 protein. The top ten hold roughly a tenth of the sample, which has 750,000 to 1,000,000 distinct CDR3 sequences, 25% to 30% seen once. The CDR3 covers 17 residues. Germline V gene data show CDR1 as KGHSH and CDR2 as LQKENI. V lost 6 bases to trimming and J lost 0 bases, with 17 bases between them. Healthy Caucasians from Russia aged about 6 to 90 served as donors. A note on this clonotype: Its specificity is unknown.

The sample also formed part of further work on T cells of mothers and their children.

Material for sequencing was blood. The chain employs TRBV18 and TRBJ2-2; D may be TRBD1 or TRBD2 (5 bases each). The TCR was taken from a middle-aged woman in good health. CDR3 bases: TGTGCCAGCTCTGCCCGTGGTAGGGACCCGAACACCGGGGAGCTGTTTTTT. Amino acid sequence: CASSARGRDPNTGELFF.